The 24 T cell receptor beta chains below all came from one sample that was sequenced in a study of Ad26.COV2.S vaccination and SARS-CoV-2 variants (dated by TCRdb to the early 2020s). According to the study, the label for this sample's treatment or condition signals: about 20 received Ad26.COV2.S at low or high dose, single or two shots; about five received placebo; per-sample allocation not given. Repertoires of vaccine and placebo recipients were sequenced from samples collected on day 63 after the first injection. Preparation of the library involved the immunoSEQ multiplex PCR assay. TCRdb provides this immuneACCESS table in a form limited to in-frame rearrangements. Some clones are lacking; in checked studies, under half of them reflect an unresolved V gene, and why the rest are absent is not known. The sample table contains 320,000 or so clones; only one count was recorded for roughly 90% of them. 4.5% to 5.5% of the sample lies in the top ten.

The sample was peripheral blood, taken in a trial of Ad26.COV2.S vaccine versus placebo. The receptors were sampled from a person between 18 and 59 years old who received the Ad26.COV2.S COVID-19 vaccine or a placebo.

Here the CDR3 reads CASRGSTNEQFF. The CDR3 DNA follows: TGCGCCAGCAGGGGGAGCACCAATGAGCAGTTCTTC. The V gene is TRBV5-1, the J gene TRBJ2-1; a weak D match, TRBD2 (5 bases). Trimming took off 5 bases at V and 6 bases at J, with 9 bases between the two ends. The germline V gene has CDR1 SGHRS and CDR2 YFSETQ. The CDR3 contains 12 residues.

The chain joins TRBV18 to TRBJ1-2, with D possibly being TRBD1 (5 bases). In germline, CDR1 is KGHSH, CDR2 LQKENI. The CDR3 contains 16 residues. Trimming took off 6 bases at V and 0 bases at J, with 17 bases between the two ends. DNA of the CDR3: TGTGCCAGCTCCCACGTCGGGACGGCAGCTAACTATGGCTACACCTTC. Translated: CASSHVGTAANYGYTF.

The chain is built from TRBV27 and TRBJ2-7; possibly TRBD1 or TRBD2 for D (6 bases each). Looked up from germline, CDR1 is MNHEY and CDR2 is SMNVEV (reference sequence). There are 17 residues in the CDR3. V lost 1 base, J lost 5 bases, and 21 bases lay in between. The CDR3 loop is CASSLLIGGLRGDEQYF. As DNA, the CDR3 is TGTGCCAGCAGTTTATTGATAGGGGGACTCCGGGGAGACGAGCAGTACTTC.

This CDR3 reads CASSQDPRDDEQFF. In nucleotides, the CDR3 is TGCGCCAGCAGCCAAGATCCGCGGGACGATGAGCAGTTCTTC. J is TRBJ2-1 and V is TRBV4-1; TRBD2 might be the D (6 bases). The CDR3 contains 14 residues. Trimming stripped 0 bases from V and 8 bases from J, with 11 bases between. From germline, CDR1 is MGHRA and CDR2 YSYEKL.

The chain joins TRBV12-3 or TRBV12-4 to TRBJ1-1; TRBD1 is a possible D gene (5 bases). V lost 4 bases and J 7 bases, leaving 10 bases between the germline ends. This CDR3 has 12 amino acids. CDR3 in DNA: TGTGCCAGCAGTTCGTCGACAGTTGAAGCTTTCTTT. It specifies CASSSSTVEAFF.

The rearrangement uses TRBV5-5 and TRBJ2-1, with D possibly TRBD2 on 5 matching bases. CDR3 length: 14 amino acids. The germline V gene has CDR1 SGHKS and CDR2 YYEKEE (reference sequence). V lost 2 bases and J lost 5, with 11 bases in between. The CDR3 DNA follows: TGTGCCAGCAGCTTCCCCGGGGTGAACAATGAGCAGTTCTTC. Protein product: CASSFPGVNNEQFF. The full variable domain, its missing parts supplied by reference TRBV5-5 and TRBJ2-1, is DAGVTQSPTHLIKTRGQQVTLRCSPISGHKSVSWYQQVLGQGPQFIFQYYEKEERGRGNFPDRFSARQFPNYSSELNVNALLLGDSALYLCASSFPGVNNEQFFGPGTRLTVL.

In DNA, the CDR3 is TGTGCCAGCAGCCAAGATTGGGGTGTAACCTACGAGCAGTACTTC. This gives the protein CASSQDWGVTYEQYF. The chain is built from TRBV3-1 (or the pseudogene TRBV3-2) and TRBJ2-7; D gene unclear. The CDR3 runs to 15 residues. Trimming removed 0 bases from V and 2 bases from J, with 11 bases in between. Germline CDR1 and CDR2: LGHDT and YNNKEL (reference sequence).

This clone was picked up one time. The gene calls are TRBV3-1 (or the pseudogene TRBV3-2) and TRBJ1-5; maybe TRBD1 (5 bases). The length of the CDR3 is 13 residues. Germline CDR1 reads LGHDT; CDR2 reads YNNKEL (reference sequence). Trimming stripped 0 bases from V and 6 bases from J, with 6 bases between. Here the CDR3 reads CASSQDTGQPQHF. In nucleotides, the CDR3 is TGTGCCAGCAGCCAAGATACAGGTCAGCCCCAGCATTTT.

The rearrangement joins TRBV1 to TRBJ2-7; whether TRBD2, the table's D call, matches the DNA was not checked. TRBV1 is reported as a pseudogene. CDR3 length: 16 amino acids. The CDR3: CTSSVLDSRSHYEQYV. DNA for the CDR3: TGCACCAGCAGCGTACTTGACTCGCGGAGCCACTACGAGCAGTACGTC.

The chain combines TRBV7-6 with TRBJ1-1; TRBD1 aligns across 8 bases. This CDR3 comprises 15 residues. Germline values: CDR1 SGHVS, CDR2 FNYEAQ. V lost 3 bases and J lost 2; bases outside the gene matches: 5. CDR3 residues: CASSFDRGGNTEAFF. CDR3 bases: TGTGCCAGCAGCTTTGACAGGGGAGGAAACACTGAAGCTTTCTTT. Using reference TRBV7-6 and TRBJ1-1 for the parts outside the CDR3, the full variable domain is GAGVSQSPRYKVTKRGQDVALRCDPISGHVSLYWYRQALGQGPEFLTYFNYEAQQDKSGLPNDRFSAERPEGSISTLTIQRTEQRDSAMYRCASSFDRGGNTEAFFGQGTRLTVV.

The V and J genes are TRBV12-5 and TRBJ1-6; the match to TRBD1 covers 11 bases. Germline trimming cut 2 bases from V and 4 bases from J; bases unmatched to any gene: 16. Germline V lookup: CDR1 LGHNT, CDR2 FRNRAP. The CDR3 extends over 21 amino acids. CDR3 DNA sequence: TGTGCTAGTGGTTTGAAACCCCGCTGGGGGACAGGGGGGAGTTATAATTCACCCCTCCACTTT. Translating gives CASGLKPRWGTGGSYNSPLHF. Based on the CDR3 plus reference TRBV12-5 and TRBJ1-6, the full variable domain is DARVTQTPRHKVTEMGQEVTMRCQPILGHNTVFWYRQTMMQGLELLAYFRNRAPLDDSGMPKDRFSAEMPDATLATLKIQPSEPRDSAVYFCASGLKPRWGTGGSYNSPLHFGNGTRLTVT.

This sequence joins TRBV18 and TRBJ1-2; D remains ambiguous. V was pared by 5 bases and J by 4 bases, with 26 bases between. The CDR3 loop spans 18 amino acids. Germline values: CDR1 KGHSH, CDR2 LQKENI. CDR3 DNA sequence: TGTGCCAGCTCAGCCCGACCGGGCGGATCAGCACTAGGCTATGGCTACACCTTC. Its translation: CASSARPGGSALGYGYTF.

The rearrangement joins TRBV19 to TRBJ1-4; TRBD1 is a possible D gene (5 bases). Trimming left V 3 bases short and J 6 bases short, with 17 bases between. CDR1 and CDR2 from the germline V gene are LNHDA and SQIVND (reference sequence). This CDR3 is built from 16 residues. CDR3 coding DNA: TGTGCCAGTAGTATTGGGACGGGCCTATTATATGAAAAACTGTTTTTT. This codes for CASSIGTGLLYEKLFF.

Comments on this clone: The sample contains more than one DNA sequence encoding this CDR3. The rearrangement joins TRBV5-4 to TRBJ1-2; tentative D call: TRBD1 (5 bases). The ends were cut back, 0 bases at V and 4 bases at J, with 10 bases in the middle. CDR3 size: 14 residues. In germline, CDR1 is SGHNT, CDR2 YYREEE (reference sequence). The CDR3 sequence is CASSLGGRSYGYTF. CDR3 nucleotides: TGTGCCAGCAGCTTGGGGGGACGCAGCTATGGCTACACCTTC.

The chain is built from TRBV18 and TRBJ2-1; 8 nucleotides agree with TRBD2. Trimming took 0 bases from V and 3 from J; bases not matched to a gene: 10. Germline lookup yields CDR1 KGHSH and CDR2 LQKENI. The CDR3 has 18 residues. The CDR3 coding sequence is TGTGCCAGCTCACCACCGGTGATACGGGAGGGCCTCTACAATGAGCAGTTCTTC. It encodes CASSPPVIREGLYNEQFF.

This chain joins TRBV29-1 and TRBJ1-2; D not resolved. The V gene's germline CDR1 is SQVTM and CDR2 ANQGSEA. CDR3 length: 14 residues. V was cut by 1 base and J by 4 bases, with 13 bases left in between. This CDR3 reads CSVEATGRGYGYTF. Here the CDR3 DNA reads TGCAGCGTTGAAGCGACTGGACGGGGCTATGGCTACACCTTC. The full variable domain, with the rest looked up from reference TRBV29-1 and TRBJ1-2, is SAVISQKPSRDICQRGTSLTIQCQVDSQVTMMFWYRQQPGQSLTLIATANQGSEATYESGFVIDKFPISRPNLTFSTLTVSNMSPEDSSIYLCSVEATGRGYGYTFGSGTRLTVV.

V gene TRBV5-3 combines with J gene TRBJ1-1, with D possibly being TRBD1 (5 bases). TRBV5-3 is reported as an ORF; its role is uncertain. Trimming pared 4 bases from V and 1 base from J, leaving 14 bases between. This CDR3 comprises 15 residues. The CDR3 loop is CARSAHDDRNTEAFF. The CDR3 coding sequence is TGTGCCAGAAGCGCTCACGACGACAGGAACACTGAAGCTTTCTTT.

The chain joins TRBV7-2 to TRBJ1-2; D gene unclear. The CDR3 totals 15 residues. Germline values: CDR1 SGHTA, CDR2 FQGNSA. The germline V and J ends were trimmed by 3 bases and 5 bases, with 16 bases remaining between them. The CDR3 loop is CASSFIAQTGYGYTF. DNA for the CDR3: TGTGCCAGCAGCTTTATTGCCCAGACGGGGTATGGCTACACCTTC.

The V gene is TRBV2, the J gene TRBJ2-1; D remains ambiguous. There are 16 residues in the CDR3. Between the trimmed V and J ends, which lost 3 bases and 2 bases, there was a span of 14 bases. Germline V gene data show CDR1 as SNHLY and CDR2 as FYNNEI. This CDR3 reads CASSEAGSLAYNEQFF. CDR3 in DNA: TGTGCCAGCAGTGAGGCTGGTTCGTTAGCCTACAATGAGCAGTTCTTC.

V and J are TRBV6-2 or TRBV6-3 and TRBJ2-2; D possibly corresponds to TRBD1 (6 bases). The CDR3 loop spans 11 amino acids. V was trimmed by 5 bases and J by 12 bases, leaving 10 bases between them. Germline CDR1 reads MNHEY; CDR2 reads SVGEGT. As DNA, the CDR3 is TGTGCCAGCAGTCAAACAGGGAAGCTGTTTTTT. It is translated as CASSQTGKLFF.

This clone has a handful of counts. The rearrangement joins TRBV4-3 to TRBJ2-4; D perhaps matches TRBD1 (5 bases). With 0 bases removed from V and 4 bases from J, the gap between germline ends came to 13 bases. CDR1 is LGHNA and CDR2 is YSLEER in the germline V gene. The CDR3 loop spans 16 amino acids. In DNA form, the CDR3 reads TGCGCCAGCAGCCAAGATGTGACAGATATTAAAAACATTCAGTACTTC. This translates into CASSQDVTDIKNIQYF.

The chain combines TRBV18 with TRBJ2-7; TRBD2 is a possible D gene (5 bases). Trimming stripped 3 bases from V and 5 bases from J, with 17 bases between. Germline lookup yields CDR1 KGHSH and CDR2 LQKENI. This CDR3 comprises 15 residues. The CDR3 loop reads CASSPLRVRADEQYV. The CDR3 region has the DNA TGTGCCAGCTCACCTTTGAGGGTGAGGGCCGACGAGCAGTACGTC.

This clone was recorded once. The chain combines TRBV25-1 with TRBJ2-7; D is uncertain. V dropped 6 bases and J dropped 2 bases, with 14 bases sitting between them. Germline CDR1 is MGHDK and CDR2 is SYGVNS. The CDR3 has 14 amino acids. The CDR3 spells CASSAPGRPYEQYF. Here the CDR3 DNA reads TGTGCCAGCAGCGCCCCGGGCCGACCCTACGAGCAGTACTTC.

The chain employs TRBV12-3 or TRBV12-4 and TRBJ1-5; a possible D gene is TRBD1 (6 bases). The V end lost 3 bases, the J end lost 6 bases, and 9 bases lay between the germline ends. The CDR3 is 13 amino acids. Here the CDR3 reads CASSLDRSQPQHF. In nucleotides, the CDR3 is TGTGCCAGCAGTTTGGACAGATCTCAGCCCCAGCATTTT.